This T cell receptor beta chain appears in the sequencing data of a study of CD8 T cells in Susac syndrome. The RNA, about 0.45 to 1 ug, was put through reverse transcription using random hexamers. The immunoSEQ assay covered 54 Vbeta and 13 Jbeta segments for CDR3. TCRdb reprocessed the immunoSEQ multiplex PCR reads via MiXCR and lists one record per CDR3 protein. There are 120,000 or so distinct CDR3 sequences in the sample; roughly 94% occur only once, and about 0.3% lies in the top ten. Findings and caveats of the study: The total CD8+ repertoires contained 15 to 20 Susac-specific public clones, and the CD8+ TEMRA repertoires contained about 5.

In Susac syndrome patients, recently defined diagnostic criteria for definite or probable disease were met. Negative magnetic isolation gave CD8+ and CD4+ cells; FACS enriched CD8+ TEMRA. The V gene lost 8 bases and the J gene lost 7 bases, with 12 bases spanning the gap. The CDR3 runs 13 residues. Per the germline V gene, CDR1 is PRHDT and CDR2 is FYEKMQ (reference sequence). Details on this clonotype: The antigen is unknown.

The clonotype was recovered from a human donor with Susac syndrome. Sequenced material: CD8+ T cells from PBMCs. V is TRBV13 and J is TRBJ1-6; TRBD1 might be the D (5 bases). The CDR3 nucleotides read TGTGCCAGCCAGAATGAGGGGAATTCACCCCTCCACTTT. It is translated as CASQNEGNSPLHF. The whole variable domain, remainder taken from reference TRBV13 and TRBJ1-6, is AAGVIQSPRHLIKEKRETATLKCYPIPRHDTVYWYQQGPGQDPQFLISFYEKMQSDKGSIPDRFSAQQFSDYHSELNMSSLELGDSALYFCASQNEGNSPLHFGNGTRLTVT.